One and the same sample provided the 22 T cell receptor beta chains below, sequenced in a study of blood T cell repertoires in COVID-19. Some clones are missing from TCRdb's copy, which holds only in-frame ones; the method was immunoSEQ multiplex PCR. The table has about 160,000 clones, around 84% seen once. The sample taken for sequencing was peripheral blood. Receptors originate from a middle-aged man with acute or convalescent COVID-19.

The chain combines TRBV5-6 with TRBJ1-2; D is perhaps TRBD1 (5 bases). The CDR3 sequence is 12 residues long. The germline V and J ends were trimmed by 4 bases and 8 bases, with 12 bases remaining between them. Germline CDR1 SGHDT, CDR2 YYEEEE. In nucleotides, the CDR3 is TGTGCCAGCAGCCCGGCCAGACAGGGCTACACCTTC. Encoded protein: CASSPARQGYTF. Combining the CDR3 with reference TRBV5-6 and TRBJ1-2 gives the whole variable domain DAGVTQSPTHLIKTRGQQVTLRCSPKSGHDTVSWYQQALGQGPQFIFQYYEEEERQRGNFPDRFSGHQFPNYSSELNVNALLLGDSALYLCASSPARQGYTFGSGTRLTVV.

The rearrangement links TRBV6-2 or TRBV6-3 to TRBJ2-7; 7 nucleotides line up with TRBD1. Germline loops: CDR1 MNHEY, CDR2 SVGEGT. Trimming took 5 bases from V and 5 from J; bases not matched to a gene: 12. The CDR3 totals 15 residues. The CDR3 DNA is TGTGCCAGCAGTCCAATACAGGGGTATGACGACGAGCAGTACTTC. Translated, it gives CASSPIQGYDDEQYF.

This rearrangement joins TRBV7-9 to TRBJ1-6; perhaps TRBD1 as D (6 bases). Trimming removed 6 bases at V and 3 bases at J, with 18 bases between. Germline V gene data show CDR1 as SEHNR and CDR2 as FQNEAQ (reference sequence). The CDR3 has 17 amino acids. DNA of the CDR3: TGTGCCAGCAGACCGACCCCCAGGGGAAACTATAATTCACCCCTCCACTTT. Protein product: CASRPTPRGNYNSPLHF.

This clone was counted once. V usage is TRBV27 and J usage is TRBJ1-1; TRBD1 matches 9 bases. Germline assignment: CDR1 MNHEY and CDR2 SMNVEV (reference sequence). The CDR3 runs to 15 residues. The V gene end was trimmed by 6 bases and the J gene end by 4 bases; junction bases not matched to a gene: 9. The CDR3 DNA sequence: TGTGCCAGCAGCCTATACCTGACAGGGGGCACTGAAGCTTTCTTT. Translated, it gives CASSLYLTGGTEAFF.

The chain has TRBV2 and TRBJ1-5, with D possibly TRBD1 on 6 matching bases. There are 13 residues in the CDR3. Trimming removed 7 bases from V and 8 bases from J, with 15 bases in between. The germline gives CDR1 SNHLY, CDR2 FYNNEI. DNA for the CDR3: TGTGCCAGCACCAACAGGGATTTGGAGCCCCAGCATTTT. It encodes CASTNRDLEPQHF.

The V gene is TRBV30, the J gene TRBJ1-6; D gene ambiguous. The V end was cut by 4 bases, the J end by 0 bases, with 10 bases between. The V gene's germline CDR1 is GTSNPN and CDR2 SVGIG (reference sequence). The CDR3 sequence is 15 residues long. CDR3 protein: CAWTELSSYNSPLHF. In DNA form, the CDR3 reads TGTGCCTGGACGGAGCTGAGCTCCTATAATTCACCCCTCCACTTT.

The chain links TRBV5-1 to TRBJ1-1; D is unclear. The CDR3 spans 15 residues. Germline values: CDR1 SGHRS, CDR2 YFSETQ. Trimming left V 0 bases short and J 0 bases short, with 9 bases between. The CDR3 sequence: CASSLGQNMNTEAFF. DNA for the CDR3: TGCGCCAGCAGCTTGGGGCAGAACATGAACACTGAAGCTTTCTTT.

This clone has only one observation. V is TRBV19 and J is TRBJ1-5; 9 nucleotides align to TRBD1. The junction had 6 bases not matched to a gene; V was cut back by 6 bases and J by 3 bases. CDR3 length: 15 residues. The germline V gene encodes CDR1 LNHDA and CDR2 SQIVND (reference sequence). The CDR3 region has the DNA TGTGCCAGTAGCACAGGGGGCGTAACCAATCAGCCCCAGCATTTT. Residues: CASSTGGVTNQPQHF.

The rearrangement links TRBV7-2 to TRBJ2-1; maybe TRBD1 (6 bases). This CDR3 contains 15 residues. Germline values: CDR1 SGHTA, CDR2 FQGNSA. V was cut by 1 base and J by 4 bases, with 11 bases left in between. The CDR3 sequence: CASSLGGGVYNEQFF. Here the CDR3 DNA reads TGTGCCAGCAGCTTAGGAGGGGGTGTTTACAATGAGCAGTTCTTC.

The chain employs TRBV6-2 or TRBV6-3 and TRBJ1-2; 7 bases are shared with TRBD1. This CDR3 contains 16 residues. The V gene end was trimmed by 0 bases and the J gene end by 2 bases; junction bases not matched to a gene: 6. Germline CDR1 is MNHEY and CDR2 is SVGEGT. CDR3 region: CASSYSPTTGNYGYTF. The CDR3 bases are TGTGCCAGCAGTTACTCGCCCACGACAGGGAACTATGGCTACACCTTC.

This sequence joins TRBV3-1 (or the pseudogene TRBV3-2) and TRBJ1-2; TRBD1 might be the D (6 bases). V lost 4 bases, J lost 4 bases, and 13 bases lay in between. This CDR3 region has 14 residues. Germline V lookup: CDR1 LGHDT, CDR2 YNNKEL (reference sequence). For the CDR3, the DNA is TGTGCCAGCAGCCCCGACAGGTTAAGCTATGGCTACACCTTC. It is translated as CASSPDRLSYGYTF.

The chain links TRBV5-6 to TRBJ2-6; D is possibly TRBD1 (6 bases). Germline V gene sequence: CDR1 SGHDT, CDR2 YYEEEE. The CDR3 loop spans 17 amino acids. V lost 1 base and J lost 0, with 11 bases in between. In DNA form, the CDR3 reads TGTGCCAGCAGCTTGCCAGGGGTCTACTCTGGGGCCAACGTCCTGACTTTC. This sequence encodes CASSLPGVYSGANVLTF.

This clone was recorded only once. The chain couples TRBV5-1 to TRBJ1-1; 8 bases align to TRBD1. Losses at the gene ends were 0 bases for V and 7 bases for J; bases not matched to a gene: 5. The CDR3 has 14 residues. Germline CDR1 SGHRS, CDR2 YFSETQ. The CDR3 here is CASSLAGQAFEAFF. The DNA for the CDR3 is TGCGCCAGCAGCTTGGCGGGACAGGCCTTTGAAGCTTTCTTT.

The CDR3 spells CSASGTGGDEQYF. CDR3 bases: TGCAGTGCTAGTGGGACAGGGGGAGACGAGCAGTACTTC. The chain joins TRBV20-1 to TRBJ2-7; 11 bases are a match to TRBD1. This CDR3 has 13 amino acids. With V trimmed by 3 bases and J by 5 bases, 3 bases remained unmatched. Germline V gene lookup returns CDR1 DFQATT and CDR2 SNEGSKA (reference sequence).

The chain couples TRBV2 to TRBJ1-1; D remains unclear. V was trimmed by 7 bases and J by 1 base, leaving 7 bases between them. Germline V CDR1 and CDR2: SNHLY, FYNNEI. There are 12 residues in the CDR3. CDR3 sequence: CASTRENTEAFF. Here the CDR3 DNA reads TGTGCCAGCACGAGAGAGAACACTGAAGCTTTCTTT. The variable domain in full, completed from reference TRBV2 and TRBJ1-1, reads EPEVTQTPSHQVTQMGQEVILRCVPISNHLYFYWYRQILGQKVEFLVSFYNNEISEKSEIFDDQFSVERPDGSNFTLKIRSTKLEDSAMYFCASTRENTEAFFGQGTRLTVV.

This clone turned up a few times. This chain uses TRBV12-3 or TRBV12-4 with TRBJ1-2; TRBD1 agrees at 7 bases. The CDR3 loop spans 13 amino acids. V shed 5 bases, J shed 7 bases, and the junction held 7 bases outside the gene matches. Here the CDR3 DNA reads TGTGCCAGCAGTCCCCATCCAGGGGGTGGCTACACCTTC. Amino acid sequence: CASSPHPGGGYTF.

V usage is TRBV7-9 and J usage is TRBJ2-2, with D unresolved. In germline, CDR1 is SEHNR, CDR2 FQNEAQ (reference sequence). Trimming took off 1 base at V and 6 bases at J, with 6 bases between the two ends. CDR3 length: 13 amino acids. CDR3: CASSLGEPGELFF. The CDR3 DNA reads TGTGCCAGCAGCTTAGGAGAACCCGGGGAGCTGTTTTTT.

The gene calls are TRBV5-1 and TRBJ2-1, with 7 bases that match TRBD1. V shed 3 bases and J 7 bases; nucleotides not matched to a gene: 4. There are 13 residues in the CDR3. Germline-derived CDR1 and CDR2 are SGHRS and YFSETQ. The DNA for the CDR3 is TGCGCCAGCAGCTGGACAGGACGGAATGAGCAGTTCTTC. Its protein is CASSWTGRNEQFF.

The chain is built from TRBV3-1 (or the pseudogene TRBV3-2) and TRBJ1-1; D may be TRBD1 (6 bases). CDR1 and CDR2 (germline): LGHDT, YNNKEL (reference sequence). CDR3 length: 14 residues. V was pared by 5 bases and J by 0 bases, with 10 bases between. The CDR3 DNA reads TGTGCCAGCAGCTCCACAGGGCTGAACACTGAAGCTTTCTTT. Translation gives CASSSTGLNTEAFF.

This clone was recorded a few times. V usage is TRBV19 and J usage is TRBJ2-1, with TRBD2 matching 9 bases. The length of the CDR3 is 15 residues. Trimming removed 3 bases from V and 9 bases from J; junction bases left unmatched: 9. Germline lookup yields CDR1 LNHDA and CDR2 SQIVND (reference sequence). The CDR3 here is CASSITAGGPVEQFF. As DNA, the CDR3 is TGTGCCAGTAGTATTACCGCGGGGGGGCCCGTTGAGCAGTTCTTC.

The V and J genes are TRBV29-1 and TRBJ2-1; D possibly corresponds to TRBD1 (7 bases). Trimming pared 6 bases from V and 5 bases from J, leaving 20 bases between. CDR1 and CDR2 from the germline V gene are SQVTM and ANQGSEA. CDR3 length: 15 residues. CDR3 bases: TGCAGCGTGGAATGGGCAGGGGGGAGCCACAATGAGCAGTTCTTC. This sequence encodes CSVEWAGGSHNEQFF.

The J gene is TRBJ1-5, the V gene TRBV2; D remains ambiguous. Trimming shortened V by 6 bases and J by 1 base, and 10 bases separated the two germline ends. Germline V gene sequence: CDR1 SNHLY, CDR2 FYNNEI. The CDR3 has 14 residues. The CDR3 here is CASREVQSNQPQHF. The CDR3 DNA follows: TGTGCCAGCAGGGAGGTTCAAAGCAATCAGCCCCAGCATTTT.